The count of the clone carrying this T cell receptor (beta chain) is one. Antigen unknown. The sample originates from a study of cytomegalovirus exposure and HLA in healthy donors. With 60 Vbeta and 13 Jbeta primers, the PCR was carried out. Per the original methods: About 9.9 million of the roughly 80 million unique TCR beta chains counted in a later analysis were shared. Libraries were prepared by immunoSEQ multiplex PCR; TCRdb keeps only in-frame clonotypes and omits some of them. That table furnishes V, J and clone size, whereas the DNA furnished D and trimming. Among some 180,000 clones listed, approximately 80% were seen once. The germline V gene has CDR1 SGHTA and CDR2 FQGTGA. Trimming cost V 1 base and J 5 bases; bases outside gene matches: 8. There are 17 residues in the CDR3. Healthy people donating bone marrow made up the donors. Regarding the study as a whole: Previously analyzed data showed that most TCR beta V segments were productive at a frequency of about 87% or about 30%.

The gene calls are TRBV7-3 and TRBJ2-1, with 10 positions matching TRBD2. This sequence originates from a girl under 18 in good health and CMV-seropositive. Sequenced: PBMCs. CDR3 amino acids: CASSLSAGTSVNNEQFF. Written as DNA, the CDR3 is TGTGCCAGCAGCTTAAGTGCCGGGACTAGCGTAAACAATGAGCAGTTCTTC.